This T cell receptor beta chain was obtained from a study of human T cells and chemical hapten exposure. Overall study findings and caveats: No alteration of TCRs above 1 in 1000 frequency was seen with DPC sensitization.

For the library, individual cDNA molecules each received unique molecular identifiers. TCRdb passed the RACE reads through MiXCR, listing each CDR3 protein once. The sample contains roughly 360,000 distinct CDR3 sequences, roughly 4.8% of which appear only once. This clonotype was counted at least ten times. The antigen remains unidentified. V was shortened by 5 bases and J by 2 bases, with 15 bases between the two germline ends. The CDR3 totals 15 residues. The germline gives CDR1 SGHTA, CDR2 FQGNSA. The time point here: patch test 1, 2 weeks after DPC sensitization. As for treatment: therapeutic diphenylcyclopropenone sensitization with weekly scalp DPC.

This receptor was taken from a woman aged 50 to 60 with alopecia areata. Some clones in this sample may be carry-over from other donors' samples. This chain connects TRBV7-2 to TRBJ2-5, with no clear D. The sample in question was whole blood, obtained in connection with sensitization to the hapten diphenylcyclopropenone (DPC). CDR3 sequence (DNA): TGTGCCAGCAGCCTGCGGACGAATATTCAAGAGACCCAGTACTTC. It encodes CASSLRTNIQETQYF.